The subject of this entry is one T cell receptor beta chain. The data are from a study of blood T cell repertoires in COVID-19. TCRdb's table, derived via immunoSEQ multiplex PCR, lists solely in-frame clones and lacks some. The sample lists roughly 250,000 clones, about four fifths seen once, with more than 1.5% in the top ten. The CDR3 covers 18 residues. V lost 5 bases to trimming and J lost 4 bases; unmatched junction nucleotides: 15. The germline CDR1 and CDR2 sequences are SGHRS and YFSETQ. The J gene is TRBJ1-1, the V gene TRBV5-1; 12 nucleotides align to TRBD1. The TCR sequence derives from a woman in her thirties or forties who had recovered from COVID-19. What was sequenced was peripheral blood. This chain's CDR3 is CASRLSRDRGRMGTEAFF. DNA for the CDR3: TGCGCCAGCAGACTTTCCCGGGACAGGGGGCGAATGGGCACTGAAGCTTTCTTT.